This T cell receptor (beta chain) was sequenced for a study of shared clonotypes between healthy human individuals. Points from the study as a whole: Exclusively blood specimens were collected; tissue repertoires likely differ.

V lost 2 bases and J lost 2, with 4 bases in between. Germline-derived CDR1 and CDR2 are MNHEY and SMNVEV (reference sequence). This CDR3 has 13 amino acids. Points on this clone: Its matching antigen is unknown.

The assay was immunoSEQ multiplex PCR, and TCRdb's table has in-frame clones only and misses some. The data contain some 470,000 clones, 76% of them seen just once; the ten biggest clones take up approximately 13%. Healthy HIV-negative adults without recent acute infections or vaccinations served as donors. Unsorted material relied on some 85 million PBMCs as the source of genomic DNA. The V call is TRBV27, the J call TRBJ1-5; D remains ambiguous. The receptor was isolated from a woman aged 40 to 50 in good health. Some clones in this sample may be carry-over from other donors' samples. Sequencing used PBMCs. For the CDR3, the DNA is TGTGCCAGCAGTTTAAATCGCAATCAGCCCCAGCATTTT. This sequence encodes CASSLNRNQPQHF.